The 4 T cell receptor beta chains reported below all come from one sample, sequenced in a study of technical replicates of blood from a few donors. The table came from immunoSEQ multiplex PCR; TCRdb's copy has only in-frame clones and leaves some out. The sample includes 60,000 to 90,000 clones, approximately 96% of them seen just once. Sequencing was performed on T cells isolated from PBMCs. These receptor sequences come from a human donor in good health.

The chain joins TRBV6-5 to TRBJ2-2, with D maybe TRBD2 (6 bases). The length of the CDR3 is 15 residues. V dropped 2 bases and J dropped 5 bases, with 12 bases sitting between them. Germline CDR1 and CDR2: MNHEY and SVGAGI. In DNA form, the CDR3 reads TGTGCCAGCAGTTACAGGGCCGGGGGTACCGGGGAGCTGTTTTTT. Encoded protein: CASSYRAGGTGELFF.

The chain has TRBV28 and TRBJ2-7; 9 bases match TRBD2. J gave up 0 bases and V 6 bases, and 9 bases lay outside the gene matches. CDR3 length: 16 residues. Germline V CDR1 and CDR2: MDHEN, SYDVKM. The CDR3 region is CASRSVAGVSSYEQYF. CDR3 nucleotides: TGTGCCAGCAGATCGGTAGCGGGAGTCAGCTCCTACGAGCAGTACTTC.

The CDR3 DNA is TGTGCCAGCAGTTCCAGTACAGGGGTTGGTCCCTACGAGCAGTACTTC. Its translation is CASSSSTGVGPYEQYF. The chain uses TRBV6-5 and TRBJ2-7, with 7 bases aligning to TRBD1. The CDR3 totals 16 residues. CDR1 MNHEY and CDR2 SVGAGI come from the germline V gene. The V and J ends lost 4 bases and 2 bases, in that order; junction bases with no gene match: 11.

For the CDR3, the DNA is TGTGCCAGCAGTTATAATTTCTACGAGCAGTACTTC. It codes for CASSYNFYEQYF. This chain links TRBV6-5 with TRBJ2-7, with no clear D. The germline V and J ends were trimmed by 3 bases and 3 bases, with 6 bases remaining between them. Germline CDR1 is MNHEY and CDR2 is SVGAGI. The CDR3 runs to 12 residues.